Listed below are T cell receptor beta chains from one sample, sequenced in a study of blood T cell repertoires in COVID-19. TCRdb keeps only in-frame clones here, not all; method: immunoSEQ multiplex PCR. The data contain roughly 230,000 clones, 84% of them seen just once; the ten biggest clones take up roughly 4%. Sequenced: peripheral blood. Receptors were obtained from a man aged 50-59 years with acute or convalescent COVID-19. The CDR3 runs from the conserved cysteine through the conserved F or W. A D gene is named only where the DNA matches it firmly. Not all rows give a size; the values are once, few, many and, for expanded clones, a class.

-,TRBV4-1,-,TRBJ2-7,16,TGCGCCAGCAGCCAAGATCAAGGTGGGGGGGCTTACGAGCAGTACTTC,CASSQDQGGGAYEQYF
-,TRBV19,-,TRBJ1-2,12,TGTGCCAGTAGTATCCGGGTCCAGGGCTACACCTTC,CASSIRVQGYTF
-,TRBV15,-,TRBJ1-5,17,TGTGCCACCAGCAGTATAAGGGCAGGGGCCAGCAATCAGCCCCAGCATTTT,CATSSIRAGASNQPQHF
-,TRBV7-9,TRBD2,TRBJ2-1,14,TGTGCCAGCAGCTTGGGACTAGGTTTTTTTGAGCAGTTCTTC,CASSLGLGFFEQFF
-,TRBV11-1,TRBD1,TRBJ2-5,16,TGTGCCAGCAGCGGCAGGGACAGGGGGTACCAAGAGACCCAGTACTTC,CASSGRDRGYQETQYF
few,TRBV14,TRBD1,TRBJ2-7,18,TGTGCCAGCAGCCAAGATCGGGACCCGACAGGGAGATACTACGAGCAGTACTTC,CASSQDRDPTGRYYEQYF
few,TRBV5-1,TRBD1,TRBJ1-6,15,TGCGCCAGCAGCTTGGGGACAGGGGGCAATTCACCCCTCCACTTT,CASSLGTGGNSPLHF
once,TRBV5-4,-,TRBJ2-5,14,TGTGCCAGCAGCGGGGGACAATCGCAAGAGACCCAGTACTTC,CASSGGQSQETQYF
once,TRBV5-4,-,TRBJ1-3,16,TGTGCCAGCAGCCCCGGCGGAACAGGCTCTGGAAACACCATATATTTT,CASSPGGTGSGNTIYF
-,TRBV9,-,TRBJ1-5,16,TGTGCCAGCAGCGGCGGGGGACCCCTTAGCAATCAGCCCCAGCATTTT,CASSGGGPLSNQPQHF
-,TRBV3-1/TRBV3-2,TRBD2,TRBJ2-1,16,TGTGCCAGCAGCCACCTCCCAGCGGGAGGGGGGAATGAGCAGTTCTTC,CASSHLPAGGGNEQFF
-,TRBV7-9,-,TRBJ2-1,14,TGTGCCAGCAGCACCCTGACAGGTTACAATGAGCAGTTCTTC,CASSTLTGYNEQFF
-,TRBV19,-,TRBJ2-2,15,TGTGCCAGTAGTGCGAACTTTGCGGCCACCGGGGAGCTGTTTTTT,CASSANFAATGELFF
-,TRBV12-3/TRBV12-4,TRBD1,TRBJ2-3,13,TGTGCCAGCAGGGACAGGGGTCCAGATACGCAGTATTTT,CASRDRGPDTQYF
-,TRBV6-4,TRBD2,TRBJ2-2,17,TGTGCCAGCAGTGACTCAAGGACTAGCGGATACACCGGGGAGCTGTTTTTT,CASSDSRTSGYTGELFF
few,TRBV5-3,TRBD1,TRBJ1-5,17,TGTGCCAGTAGAGGACAGGGTGGGAGGTATAGCAATCAGCCCCAGCATTTT,CASRGQGGRYSNQPQHF
-,TRBV25-1,TRBD2,TRBJ2-1,14,TGTGCCAGCAGTGCGGGACTAGCGGGAGTTGAGCAGTTCTTC,CASSAGLAGVEQFF
-,TRBV10-3,-,TRBJ1-5,14,TGTGCCATCAGTGATGCGGTTAGCAATCAGCCCCAGCATTTT,CAISDAVSNQPQHF
-,TRBV7-9,TRBD1,TRBJ2-7,17,TGTGCCAGCAGCTTAGCGAACAGGGGGCGATGGATCCACGAGCAGTACTTC,CASSLANRGRWIHEQYF
once,TRBV28,TRBD2,TRBJ2-7,14,TGTGCCAGCAGTTTATCTAGCGGGACCCACGAGCAGTACTTC,CASSLSSGTHEQYF
-,TRBV30,TRBD1,TRBJ1-3,14,TGTGCCTGGACTCAGGGGGCGTACGGAAACACCATATATTTT,CAWTQGAYGNTIYF
-,TRBV7-2,-,TRBJ1-1,16,TGTGCCAGCAGCCCTAACACCTGGACAGTCAGAACTGAAGCTTTCTTT,CASSPNTWTVRTEAFF
-,TRBV3-1/TRBV3-2,-,TRBJ2-6,15,TGTGCCAGCAACCGCGGACAATTCGGGGCCAACGTCCTGACTTTC,CASNRGQFGANVLTF
-,TRBV10-3,TRBD1,TRBJ1-3,15,TGTGCCATCAGTGGGGACAGGGAACTGAGAAACACCATATATTTT,CAISGDRELRNTIYF
-,TRBV18,-,TRBJ2-3,14,TGTGCCAGCTCACCAGGCGGAACCACAGATACGCAGTATTTT,CASSPGGTTDTQYF
-,TRBV27,-,TRBJ2-7,16,TGTGCCAGCAGTCTCCCCAAGTCGGGAGACCACTACGAGCAGTACTTC,CASSLPKSGDHYEQYF
-,TRBV30,TRBD1,TRBJ1-5,13,TGTGCCTGGGACCGACAGGGAGCTCAGCCCCAGCATTTT,CAWDRQGAQPQHF
many,TRBV9,TRBD1,TRBJ2-7,18,TGTGCCAGCAGCGTAGCTACGGGGCAGGGGGCCCTTTCCTACGAGCAGTACTTC,CASSVATGQGALSYEQYF
-,TRBV11-2,TRBD1,TRBJ1-1,14,TGTGCCAGCAGCTTGTGGCAGGGGGTGACTGAAGCTTTCTTT,CASSLWQGVTEAFF
-,TRBV5-8,-,TRBJ1-6,15,TGTGCCAGCAGCGTGGTGCAGGGGCTAAATTCACCCCTCCACTTT,CASSVVQGLNSPLHF
-,TRBV7-8,-,TRBJ2-7,14,TGTGCCAGCAGCTTAGAGGCTCGAGGGCTCGAGCAGTACTTC,CASSLEARGLEQYF
-,TRBV27,-,TRBJ2-7,15,TGTGCCAGCAGTTTATCGTTGGGGACAATTGGCGAGCAGTACTTC,CASSLSLGTIGEQYF
-,TRBV6-5,-,TRBJ1-5,14,TGTGCCAGCCGTTCCGGTCAGGGGTCCAGTACCCAGCATTTT,CASRSGQGSSTQHF
few,TRBV6-5,-,TRBJ2-5,12,TGTGCCAGCAGTTACGGGAGGGAGACCCAGTACTTC,CASSYGRETQYF
-,TRBV28,-,TRBJ1-1,14,TGTGCCAGCAGTTTGACGACAGGATTCACTGAAGCTTTCTTT,CASSLTTGFTEAFF
few,TRBV6-4,TRBD1,TRBJ1-2,14,TGTGCCAGCAGTGAGGGACAGGGGGCAGATGGCTACACCTTC,CASSEGQGADGYTF
-,TRBV9,TRBD1,TRBJ2-4,12,TGTGCCAGCAGCGACAGGGGGAACATTCAGTACTTC,CASSDRGNIQYF
-,TRBV5-6,TRBD1,TRBJ1-5,17,TGTGCCAGCAGCTTGAGGCAGGGGGCCTACTACAATCAGCCCCAGCATTTT,CASSLRQGAYYNQPQHF
-,TRBV24-1,TRBD2,TRBJ2-5,16,TGTGCCACCAGTCACGGGACTAGCGGACCGCAAGAGACCCAGTACTTC,CATSHGTSGPQETQYF
-,TRBV6-5,-,TRBJ1-1,16,TGTGCCAGCAGTTACTCTCTGGCCCCCCAGAACACTGAAGCTTTCTTT,CASSYSLAPQNTEAFF